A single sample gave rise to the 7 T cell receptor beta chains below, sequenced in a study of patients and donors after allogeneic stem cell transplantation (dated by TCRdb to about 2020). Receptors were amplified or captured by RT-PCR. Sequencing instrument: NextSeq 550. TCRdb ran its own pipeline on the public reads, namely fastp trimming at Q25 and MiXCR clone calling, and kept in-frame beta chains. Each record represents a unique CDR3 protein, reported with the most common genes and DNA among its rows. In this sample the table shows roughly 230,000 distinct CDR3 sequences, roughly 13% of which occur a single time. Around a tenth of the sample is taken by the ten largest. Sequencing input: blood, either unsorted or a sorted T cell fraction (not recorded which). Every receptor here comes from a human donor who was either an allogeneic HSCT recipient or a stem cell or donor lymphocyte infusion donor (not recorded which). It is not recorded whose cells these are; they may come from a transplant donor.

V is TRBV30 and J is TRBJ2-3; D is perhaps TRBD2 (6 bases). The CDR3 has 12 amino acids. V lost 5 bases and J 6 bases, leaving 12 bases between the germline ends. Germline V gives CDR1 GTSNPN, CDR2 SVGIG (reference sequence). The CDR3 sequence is CAWGRDRDTQYF. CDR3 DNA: TGTGCCTGGGGGCGGGATAGGGATACGCAGTATTTT.

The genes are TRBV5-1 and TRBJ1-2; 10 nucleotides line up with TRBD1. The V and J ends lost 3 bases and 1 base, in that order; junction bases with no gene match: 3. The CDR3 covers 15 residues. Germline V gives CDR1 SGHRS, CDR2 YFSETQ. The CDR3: CASSWTGGGNYGYTF. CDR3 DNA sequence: TGCGCCAGCAGCTGGACAGGGGGAGGTAACTATGGCTACACCTTC.

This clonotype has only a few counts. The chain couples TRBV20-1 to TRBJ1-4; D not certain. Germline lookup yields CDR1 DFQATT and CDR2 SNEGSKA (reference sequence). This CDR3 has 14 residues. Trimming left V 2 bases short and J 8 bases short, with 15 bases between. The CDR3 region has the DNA TGCAGTGCTAGAAAACCTGGAGGAGGCGAAAAACTGTTTTTT. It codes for CSARKPGGGEKLFF.

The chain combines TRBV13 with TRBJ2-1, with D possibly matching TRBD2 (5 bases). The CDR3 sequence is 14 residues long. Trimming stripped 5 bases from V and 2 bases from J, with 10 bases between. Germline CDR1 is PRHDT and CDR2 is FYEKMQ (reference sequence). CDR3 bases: TGTGCCAGCAGCCCCGAGGGTGCCTACAATGAGCAGTTCTTC. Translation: CASSPEGAYNEQFF.

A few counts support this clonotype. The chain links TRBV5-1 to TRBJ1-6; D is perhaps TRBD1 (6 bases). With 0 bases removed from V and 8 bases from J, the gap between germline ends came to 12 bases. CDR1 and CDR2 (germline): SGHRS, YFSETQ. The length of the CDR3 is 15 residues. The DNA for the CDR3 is TGCGCCAGCAGCTTGGCAGGCCAGGGGCATTCACCCCTCCACTTT. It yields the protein CASSLAGQGHSPLHF.

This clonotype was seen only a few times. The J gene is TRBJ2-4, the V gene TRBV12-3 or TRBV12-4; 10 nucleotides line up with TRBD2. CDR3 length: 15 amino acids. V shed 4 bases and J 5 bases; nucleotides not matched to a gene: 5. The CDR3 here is CASSSSGRRENIQYF. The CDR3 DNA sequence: TGTGCCAGCAGTTCTAGCGGGAGAAGGGAAAACATTCAGTACTTC.

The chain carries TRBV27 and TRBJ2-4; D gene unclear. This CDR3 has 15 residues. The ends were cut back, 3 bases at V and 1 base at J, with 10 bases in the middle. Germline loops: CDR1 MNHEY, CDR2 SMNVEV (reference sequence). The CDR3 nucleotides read TGTGCCAGCAGTTTGGCATTTGGGGCCAAAAACATTCAGTACTTC. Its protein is CASSLAFGAKNIQYF.